The source of this T cell receptor beta chain is a study of T cells in Graves' hyperthyroidism and ophthalmopathy (dated by TCRdb to between 2018 and 2021). Background on the whole study: Peripheral blood samples were taken at initial diagnosis, before any treatment was given. To identify distinguishing TCR V-J signatures, a discovery cohort of about 95 patients was used, comprising 40 to 45 with Graves' ophthalmopathy and 57 with stable Graves' hyperthyroidism. Whether ophthalmopathy could be predicted prospectively was tested in an independent validation cohort made up of some 20 hyperthyroidism patients plus 17 patients who later progressed to ophthalmopathy. For training and testing, the 100 or so patients in the discovery cohort were randomly divided in a 7:3 ratio. Thyroid tissue and blood T-cell repertoires from six Graves' hyperthyroidism patients were also compared in the study. Following sampling, methimazole starting at 30 mg daily was given to hyperthyroidism patients, and high-dose intravenous methylprednisolone was given to ophthalmopathy patients. The paper describes TCR Vbeta CDR3 sequencing of about 140 peripheral blood samples, made up of some 40 ophthalmopathy patients, approximately 76 hyperthyroidism patients and 17 progressor patients.

The TCR beta CDR3 regions were amplified from RNA transcripts. A first-round RT-PCR of the TCR CDR3 used the HTBI primer set with the Qiagen OneStep RT-PCR kit. The libraries were constructed in a second round of multiplex PCR and then size-selected and purified. Libraries were sequenced paired-end with 100 bp reads on an Illumina HiSeq2000. In the authors' own workflow: SOAPnuke was used to process the raw data, with reads discarded if the reads contained adapters or uncalled bases, had a mean Phred below 15, or lacked an exact constant-primer or identifier match. High-quality paired reads were merged using COPE v1.2.5, and each unique nucleotide sequence was defined as a clonotype. MiTCR v1.1 was used to align clonotypes to the IMGT TRBV, TRBD and TRBJ reference segments. The analysis included only V-J combinations with a frequency above 0.0001, which together covered around 99% of the repertoires. A TCS score was defined as the ratio of F50 (clonal expansion) to E x V (chaos), with BLOSUM62-based TCRdist applied between CDR3 peptides within each V-J. Welch's t-statistics and random forest reduced 500 to 650 V-J features to around 14, which were used in a naive Bayes classifier (R e1071). The public reads were reanalyzed by TCRdb: fastp trimming at Q25, MiXCR alignment, in-frame beta chains only. Identical CDR3 protein sequences are pooled into one entry, listed with their most common genes and DNA. The authors' filters were not applied to this entry. For this sample there are about 340,000 distinct CDR3 sequences; under 25% appear just once. Together, the top ten hold around 50% of the sample.

What the research found in general, with its limitations: A model built on a 13 V-J signature distinguished ophthalmopathy from stable hyperthyroidism, reaching roughly 88% sensitivity and about 81% specificity in cross-validation and 80%/75% in testing. In validation, progression to ophthalmopathy was predicted by the model with 55% to 71% sensitivity and 72% to 85% specificity, a median of roughly six months before onset. No statistical method was used to fix the sample size in advance, and group allocation was not hidden from the investigators. Most expanded thyroid clonotypes (frequency above 0.001) were also detected in blood, a finding suggesting that blood repertoires may reflect thyroid immune responses.

The sample holds a few counts of this clonotype. Its cognate antigen has yet to be identified. Base qualities are not at hand, and no much larger clone is one base apart. Stable Graves' hyperthyroidism was defined as the absence of progression to ophthalmopathy over 18 months of follow-up. Hyperthyroidism patients were newly diagnosed, had a disease duration of under 2 months, and were aged 18 to 65 years. Patients with uncontrolled infections, other autoimmune diseases, pregnancy or lactation were excluded. Clinical symptoms, serum thyroxine and TRAb, thyroid ultrasound, and orbital computed tomography formed the basis for the diagnoses. PBMCs were isolated from 10 ml of fresh peripheral blood by Ficoll-Paque density gradient centrifugation. Total RNA was extracted with Trizol reagent, and quality was checked on an Agilent 2100 Bioanalyzer. The sequenced sample consisted of blood. The TCR was taken from a woman aged 45-65 years with Graves' hyperthyroidism.

Read as DNA, the sequence is TGTGCCAGCAGCCCACGGGGCCGGGACAGGCAAGAGACCCAGTACTTC. Translated, it gives CASSPRGRDRQETQYF. The V and J genes are TRBV11-2 and TRBJ2-5, with TRBD1 identical over 8 junction bases. From its cysteine to its phenylalanine, the CDR3 spans 16 amino acids. Only the CDR3 DNA stays, 48 bases, in frame from base 1. According to the germline V gene, CDR1 reads SGHAT and CDR2 reads FQNNGV. Unmatched junction bases come to 10, with V trimmed by 5 bases and J by 2 bases.